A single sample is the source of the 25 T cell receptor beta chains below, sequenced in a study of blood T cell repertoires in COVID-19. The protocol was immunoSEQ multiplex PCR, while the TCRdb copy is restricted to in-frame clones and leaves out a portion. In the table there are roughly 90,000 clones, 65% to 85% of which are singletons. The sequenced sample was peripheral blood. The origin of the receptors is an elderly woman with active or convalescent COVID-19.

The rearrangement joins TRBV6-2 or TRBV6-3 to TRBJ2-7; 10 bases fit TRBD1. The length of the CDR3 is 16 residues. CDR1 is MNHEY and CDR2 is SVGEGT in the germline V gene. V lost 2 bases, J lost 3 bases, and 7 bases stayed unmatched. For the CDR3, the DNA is TGTGCCAGCAGTTACGGACAGGGGGAAGCCGACTACGAGCAGTACTTC. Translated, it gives CASSYGQGEADYEQYF.

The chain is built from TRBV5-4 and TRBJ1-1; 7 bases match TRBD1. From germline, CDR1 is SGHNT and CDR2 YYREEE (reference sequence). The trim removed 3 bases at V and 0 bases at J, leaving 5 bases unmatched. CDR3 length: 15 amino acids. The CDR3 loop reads CASSSGTAMNTEAFF. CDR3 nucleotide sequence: TGTGCCAGCAGCTCCGGGACAGCGATGAACACTGAAGCTTTCTTT.

In DNA form, the CDR3 reads TGTGCCAGCAGCCGCCCCAGCGGCGATGAGCAGTTCTTC. The encoded protein is CASSRPSGDEQFF. This chain links TRBV5-6 with TRBJ2-1; D is perhaps TRBD2 (5 bases). Between the trimmed V and J ends, which lost 4 bases and 8 bases, there was a span of 13 bases. The CDR3 contains 13 residues. CDR1 and CDR2 (germline): SGHDT, YYEEEE.

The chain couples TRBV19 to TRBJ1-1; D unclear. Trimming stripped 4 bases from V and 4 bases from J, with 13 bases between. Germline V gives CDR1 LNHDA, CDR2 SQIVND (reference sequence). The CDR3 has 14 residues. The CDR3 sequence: CASSTGLGGTEAFF. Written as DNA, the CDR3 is TGTGCCAGTAGTACAGGATTAGGAGGCACTGAAGCTTTCTTT.

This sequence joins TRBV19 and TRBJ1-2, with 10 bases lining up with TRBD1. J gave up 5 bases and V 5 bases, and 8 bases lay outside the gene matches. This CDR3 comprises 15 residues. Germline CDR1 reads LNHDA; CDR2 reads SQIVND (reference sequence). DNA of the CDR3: TGTGCCAGTAGTGTTTACGACAGGGGGCGTTATGGCTACACCTTC. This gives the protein CASSVYDRGRYGYTF.

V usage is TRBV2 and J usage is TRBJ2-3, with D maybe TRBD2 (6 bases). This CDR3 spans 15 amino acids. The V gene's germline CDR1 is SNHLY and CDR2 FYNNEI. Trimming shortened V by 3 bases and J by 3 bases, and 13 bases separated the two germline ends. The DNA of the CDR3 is TGTGCCAGCAGTGACCACCCGACTAGAACAGATACGCAGTATTTT. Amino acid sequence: CASSDHPTRTDTQYF.

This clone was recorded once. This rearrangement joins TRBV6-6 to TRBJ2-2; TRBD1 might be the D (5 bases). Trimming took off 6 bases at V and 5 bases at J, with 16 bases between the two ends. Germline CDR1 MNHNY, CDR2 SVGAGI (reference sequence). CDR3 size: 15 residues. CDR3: CASSTPAGFTGELFF. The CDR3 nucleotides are TGTGCCAGCAGCACCCCGGCAGGGTTTACCGGGGAGCTGTTTTTT.

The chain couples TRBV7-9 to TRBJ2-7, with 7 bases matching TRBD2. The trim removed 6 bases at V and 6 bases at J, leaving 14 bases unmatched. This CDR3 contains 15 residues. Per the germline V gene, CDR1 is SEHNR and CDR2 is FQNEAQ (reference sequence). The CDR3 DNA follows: TGTGCCAGCAGGGAGGGGTCCGGGACTAATAGCGAGCAGTACTTC. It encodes CASREGSGTNSEQYF.

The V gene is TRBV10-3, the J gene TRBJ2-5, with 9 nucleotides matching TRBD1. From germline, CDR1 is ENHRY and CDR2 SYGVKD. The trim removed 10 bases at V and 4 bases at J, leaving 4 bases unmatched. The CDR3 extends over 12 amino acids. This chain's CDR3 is CATTGGGETQYF. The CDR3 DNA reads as TGTGCCACCACAGGGGGCGGAGAGACCCAGTACTTC.

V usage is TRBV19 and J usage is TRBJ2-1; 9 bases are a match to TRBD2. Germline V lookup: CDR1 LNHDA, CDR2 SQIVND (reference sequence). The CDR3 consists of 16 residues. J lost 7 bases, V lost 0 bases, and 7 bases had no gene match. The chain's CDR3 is CASSIEAGGPWNEQFF. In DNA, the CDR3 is TGTGCCAGTAGTATAGAGGCGGGGGGGCCGTGGAATGAGCAGTTCTTC.

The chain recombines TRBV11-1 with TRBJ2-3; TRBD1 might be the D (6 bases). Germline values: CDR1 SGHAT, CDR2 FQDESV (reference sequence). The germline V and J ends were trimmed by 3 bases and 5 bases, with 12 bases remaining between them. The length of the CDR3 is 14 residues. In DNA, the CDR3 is TGTGCCAGCAGCTTCGTACAGGGCCAAGATACGCAGTATTTT. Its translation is CASSFVQGQDTQYF.

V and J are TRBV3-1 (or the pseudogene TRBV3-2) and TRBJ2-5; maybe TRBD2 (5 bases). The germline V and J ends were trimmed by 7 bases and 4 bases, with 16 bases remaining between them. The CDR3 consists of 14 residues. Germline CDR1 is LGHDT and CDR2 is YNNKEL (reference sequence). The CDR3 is CASTLPGRVETQYF. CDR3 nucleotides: TGTGCCAGCACCCTGCCGGGAAGGGTAGAGACCCAGTACTTC.

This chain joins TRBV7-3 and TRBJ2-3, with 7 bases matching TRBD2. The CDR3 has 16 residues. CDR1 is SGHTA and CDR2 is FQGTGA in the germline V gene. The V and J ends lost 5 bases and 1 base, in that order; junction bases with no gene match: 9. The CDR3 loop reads CASSLGGLAGTDTQYF. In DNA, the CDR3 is TGTGCCAGCAGCCTAGGAGGTCTAGCGGGCACAGATACGCAGTATTTT.

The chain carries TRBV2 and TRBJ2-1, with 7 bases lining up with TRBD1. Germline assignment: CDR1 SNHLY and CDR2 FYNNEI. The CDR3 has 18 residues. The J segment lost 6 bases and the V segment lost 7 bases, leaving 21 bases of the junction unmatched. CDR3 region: CASKTFIQGSTPGNEQFF. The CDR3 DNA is TGTGCCAGCAAGACCTTTATACAGGGGAGTACTCCCGGCAATGAGCAGTTCTTC.

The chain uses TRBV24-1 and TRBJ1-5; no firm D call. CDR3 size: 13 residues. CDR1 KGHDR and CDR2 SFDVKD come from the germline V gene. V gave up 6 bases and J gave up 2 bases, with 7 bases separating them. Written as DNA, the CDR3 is TGTGCCACCAGTAGAGGTGGCAATCAGCCCCAGCATTTT. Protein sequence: CATSRGGNQPQHF.

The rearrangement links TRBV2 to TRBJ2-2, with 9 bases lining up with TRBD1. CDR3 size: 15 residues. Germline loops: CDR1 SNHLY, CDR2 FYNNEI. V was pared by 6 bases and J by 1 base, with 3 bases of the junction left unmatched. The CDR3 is CASRLGQGNTGELFF. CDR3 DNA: TGTGCCAGCAGGCTGGGACAGGGGAACACCGGGGAGCTGTTTTTT.

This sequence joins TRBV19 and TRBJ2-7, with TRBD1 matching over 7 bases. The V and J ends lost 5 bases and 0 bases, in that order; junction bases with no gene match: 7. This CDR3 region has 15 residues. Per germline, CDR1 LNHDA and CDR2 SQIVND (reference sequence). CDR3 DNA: TGTGCCAGTAGTGAGCGGACAGGTAGCTCCTACGAGCAGTACTTC. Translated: CASSERTGSSYEQYF. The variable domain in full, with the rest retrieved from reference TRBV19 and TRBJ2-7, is DGGITQSPKYLFRKEGQNVTLSCEQNLNHDAMYWYRQDPGQGLRLIYYSQIVNDFQKGDIAEGYSVSREKKESFPLTVTSAQKNPTAFYLCASSERTGSSYEQYFGPGTRLTVT.

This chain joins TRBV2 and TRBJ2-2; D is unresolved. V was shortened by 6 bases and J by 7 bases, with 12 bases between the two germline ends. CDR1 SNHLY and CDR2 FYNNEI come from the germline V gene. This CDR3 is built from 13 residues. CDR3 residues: CASSIQRNGELFF. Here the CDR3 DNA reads TGTGCCAGCAGCATACAGAGAAACGGGGAGCTGTTTTTT.

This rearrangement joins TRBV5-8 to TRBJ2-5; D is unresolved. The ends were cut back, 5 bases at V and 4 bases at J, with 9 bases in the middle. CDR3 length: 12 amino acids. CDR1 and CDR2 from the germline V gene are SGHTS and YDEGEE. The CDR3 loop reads CASSPRLETQYF. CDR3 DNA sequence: TGTGCCAGCAGTCCGCGGTTAGAGACCCAGTACTTC.

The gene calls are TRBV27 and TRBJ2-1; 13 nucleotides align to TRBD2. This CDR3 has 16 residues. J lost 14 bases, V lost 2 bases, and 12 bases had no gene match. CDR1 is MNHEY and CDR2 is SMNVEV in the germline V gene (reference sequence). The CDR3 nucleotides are TGTGCCAGCAGTTTAGGACTAGCGGGAGACACGGGGGTAAAGTTCTTC. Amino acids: CASSLGLAGDTGVKFF.

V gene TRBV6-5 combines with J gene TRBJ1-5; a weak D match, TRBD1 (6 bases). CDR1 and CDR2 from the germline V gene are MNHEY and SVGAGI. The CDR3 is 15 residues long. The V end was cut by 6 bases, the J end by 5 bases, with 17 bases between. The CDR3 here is CASRDVTGWDQPQHF. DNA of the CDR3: TGTGCCAGCAGGGACGTAACAGGGTGGGATCAGCCCCAGCATTTT.

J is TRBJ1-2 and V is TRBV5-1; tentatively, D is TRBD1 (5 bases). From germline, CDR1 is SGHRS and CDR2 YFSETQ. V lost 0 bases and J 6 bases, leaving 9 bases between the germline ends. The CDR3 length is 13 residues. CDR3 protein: CASSLAPTDGYTF. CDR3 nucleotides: TGCGCCAGCAGCTTGGCCCCGACAGATGGCTACACCTTC.

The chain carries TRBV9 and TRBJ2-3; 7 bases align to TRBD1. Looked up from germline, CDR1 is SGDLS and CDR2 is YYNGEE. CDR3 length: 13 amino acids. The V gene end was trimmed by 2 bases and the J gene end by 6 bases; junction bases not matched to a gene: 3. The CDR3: CASSVGQADTQYF. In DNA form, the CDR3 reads TGTGCCAGCAGCGTCGGACAGGCGGATACGCAGTATTTT.

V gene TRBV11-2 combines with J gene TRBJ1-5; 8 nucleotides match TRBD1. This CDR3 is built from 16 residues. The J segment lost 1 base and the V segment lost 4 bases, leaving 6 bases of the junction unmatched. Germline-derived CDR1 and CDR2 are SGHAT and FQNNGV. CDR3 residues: CASSWTDRESNQPQHF. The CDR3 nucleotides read TGTGCCAGCAGCTGGACGGACAGGGAAAGCAATCAGCCCCAGCATTTT.

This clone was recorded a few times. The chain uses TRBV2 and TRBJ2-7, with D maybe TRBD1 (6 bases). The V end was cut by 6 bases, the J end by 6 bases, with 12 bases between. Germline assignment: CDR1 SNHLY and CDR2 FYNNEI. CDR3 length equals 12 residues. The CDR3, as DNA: TGTGCCAGCAGAGTGACAGGAGTCGAGCAGTACTTC. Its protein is CASRVTGVEQYF.